Shown below are 20 T cell receptor beta chains from a single sample sequenced in a study of PD-1 blockade in mismatch repair-deficient tumors (dated by TCRdb to 2015 to 2018). Library preparation was by the immunoSEQ multiplex PCR assay. This immuneACCESS table, as held by TCRdb, lists in-frame sequences with V and J called but not all clones. Of the missing ones, under half trace to an unresolved V gene in checked studies; the others have no known cause. For this sample there are approximately 130,000 clones; 85% to 90% appear just once. Of the sample, roughly 14% is held by the ten largest clones. This sample comprised peripheral blood, obtained 44 weeks after starting pembrolizumab. These TCRs come from an adult with mismatch repair-deficient cancer.

Concerning this clone itself: An end of the junction does not agree with germline; a read error may underlie this. This rearrangement joins TRBV6-6 to TRBJ1-5; D gene unclear. CDR1 and CDR2 from the germline V gene are MNHNY and SVGAGI (reference sequence). This CDR3 contains 12 residues. The CDR3 sequence: CASSDSGQPQHF. In DNA form, the CDR3 reads TGTGCCAGCAGTGACTCGGGGCAGCCCCAGCATTTT.

The J gene is TRBJ1-5, the V gene TRBV4-1; TRBD1 agrees at 8 bases. Looked up from germline, CDR1 is MGHRA and CDR2 is YSYEKL. This CDR3 is built from 14 residues. Trimming at V came to 4 bases and at J to 5 bases, leaving 4 bases not matched to a gene. CDR3 DNA sequence: TGCGCCAGCAGCCGGACAGGGTCATATCAGCCCCAGCATTTT. Protein: CASSRTGSYQPQHF.

The V and J genes are TRBV7-9 and TRBJ1-1; D gene unclear. The CDR3 has 13 amino acids. V was pared by 5 bases and J by 6 bases, with 13 bases between. Germline V gene data show CDR1 as SEHNR and CDR2 as FQNEAQ (reference sequence). Written as DNA, the CDR3 is TGTGCCAGCAGCCGGACTTCCGAGGCTGAAGCTTTCTTT. It is translated as CASSRTSEAEAFF.

The chain uses TRBV4-1 and TRBJ2-1; possible D gene TRBD1, 5 bases. V was cut by 0 bases and J by 5 bases, with 20 bases left in between. Germline V gives CDR1 MGHRA, CDR2 YSYEKL. The CDR3 consists of 18 residues. The CDR3 sequence: CASSQDSASDTRNNEQFF. CDR3 DNA sequence: TGCGCCAGCAGCCAAGATAGTGCGTCGGACACCCGGAACAATGAGCAGTTCTTC.

This chain links TRBV7-9 with TRBJ2-1; perhaps TRBD2 as D (5 bases). This CDR3 comprises 15 residues. Per the germline V gene, CDR1 is SEHNR and CDR2 is FQNEAQ (reference sequence). Trimming stripped 2 bases from V and 0 bases from J, with 8 bases between. The CDR3 nucleotides read TGTGCCAGCAGCTTATACCGGGGCTCCTACAATGAGCAGTTCTTC. Encoded protein: CASSLYRGSYNEQFF. The full variable domain, with the rest looked up from reference TRBV7-9 and TRBJ2-1, is DTGVSQNPRHKITKRGQNVTFRCDPISEHNRLYWYRQTLGQGPEFLTYFQNEAQLEKSRLLSDRFSAERPKGSFSTLEIQRTEQGDSAMYLCASSLYRGSYNEQFFGPGTRLTVL.

In its sample, this clone was seen a few times. The chain couples TRBV10-1 to TRBJ2-5; D remains ambiguous. Between the trimmed V and J ends, which lost 3 bases and 0 bases, there was a span of 5 bases. The germline gives CDR1 WNHNN, CDR2 SYGVQD (reference sequence). The CDR3 contains 13 residues. CDR3 nucleotides: TGCGCCAGCAGTGATCCGTACCAAGAGACCCAGTACTTC. Protein sequence: CASSDPYQETQYF.

This clone occurred a few times. The chain links TRBV18 to TRBJ2-2; no clear D gene. The V and J ends lost 0 bases and 2 bases respectively, with 4 bases between them. The CDR3 is 14 amino acids. CDR1 KGHSH and CDR2 LQKENI come from the germline V gene. The CDR3, as DNA: TGTGCCAGCTCACCACCGGTCAACACCGGGGAGCTGTTTTTT. Its translation: CASSPPVNTGELFF.

The chain has TRBV11-3 and TRBJ2-5; possible D gene TRBD1, 5 bases. In germline, CDR1 is SGHNT, CDR2 YENEEA. Trimming cost V 0 bases and J 0 bases, with 17 bases left between them. The CDR3 spans 18 residues. The CDR3 DNA reads TGTGCCAGCAGCTTAGACGTCTCGGCAGGGTCGTACCAAGAGACCCAGTACTTC. This translates into CASSLDVSAGSYQETQYF. The variable domain in full, completed from reference TRBV11-3 and TRBJ2-5, reads EAGVVQSPRYKIIEKKQPVAFWCNPISGHNTLYWYLQNLGQGPELLIRYENEEAVDDSQLPKDRFSAERLKGVDSTLKIQPAELGDSAVYLCASSLDVSAGSYQETQYFGPGTRLLVL.

The rearrangement joins TRBV28 to TRBJ2-3, with TRBD1 identical over 10 bases. The V gene's germline CDR1 is MDHEN and CDR2 SYDVKM. This CDR3 spans 15 amino acids. V lost 6 bases, J lost 1 base, and 4 bases stayed unmatched. The DNA for the CDR3 is TGTGCCAGCAGCCAGACAGGGGGCGGCACAGATACGCAGTATTTT. Protein product: CASSQTGGGTDTQYF.

The V call is TRBV2, the J call TRBJ2-2; 10 nucleotides match TRBD1. CDR3 size: 16 residues. Unmatched junction bases numbered 2, after V lost 4 bases and J lost 0 bases. The germline gives CDR1 SNHLY, CDR2 FYNNEI. For the CDR3, the DNA is TGTGCCAGCAGTGGACAGGGGGCCGCGAACACCGGGGAGCTGTTTTTT. The encoded protein is CASSGQGAANTGELFF. The full variable domain, completed using reference TRBV2 and TRBJ2-2, is EPEVTQTPSHQVTQMGQEVILRCVPISNHLYFYWYRQILGQKVEFLVSFYNNEISEKSEIFDDQFSVERPDGSNFTLKIRSTKLEDSAMYFCASSGQGAANTGELFFGEGSRLTVL.

The chain joins TRBV6-5 to TRBJ2-3, with TRBD1 as a possible D gene (6 bases). Between the trimmed V and J ends, which lost 6 bases and 3 bases, there was a span of 16 bases. This CDR3 comprises 15 residues. Germline V lookup: CDR1 MNHEY, CDR2 SVGAGI. The CDR3 spells CASRNREGATDTQYF. The CDR3, as DNA: TGTGCCAGCAGAAACAGGGAAGGGGCTACAGATACGCAGTATTTT.

This clone was seen a handful of times. The genes are TRBV4-1 and TRBJ2-7; TRBD2 agrees at 13 bases. The CDR3 is made up of 16 amino acids. Per the germline V gene, CDR1 is MGHRA and CDR2 is YSYEKL. Germline trimming cut 4 bases from V and 0 bases from J; bases unmatched to any gene: 3. CDR3 DNA sequence: TGCGCCAGCAGCCGACTAGCGGGAGGAAGCTCCTACGAGCAGTACTTC. As protein: CASSRLAGGSSYEQYF.

J is TRBJ2-6 and V is TRBV10-3; D unclear. The CDR3 is made up of 21 amino acids. Per the germline V gene, CDR1 is ENHRY and CDR2 is SYGVKD. Between the trimmed V and J ends, which lost 0 bases and 4 bases, there was a span of 25 bases. The CDR3, as DNA: TGTGCCATCAGTGAGTCTTACCGGCCCTGGACCCAGTTGCGCGGGGCCAACGTCCTGACTTTC. Its translation is CAISESYRPWTQLRGANVLTF.

The gene calls are TRBV5-1 and TRBJ2-5; D uncertain. Looked up from germline, CDR1 is SGHRS and CDR2 is YFSETQ. The CDR3 extends over 12 amino acids. Trimming removed 4 bases from V and 8 bases from J, with 12 bases in between. The CDR3 coding sequence is TGCGCCAGCAGCCTAGGACGTCGAACCCAGTACTTC. It yields the protein CASSLGRRTQYF.

The J gene is TRBJ2-3, the V gene TRBV5-6; 9 nucleotides align to TRBD2. V lost 0 bases to trimming and J lost 2 bases; unmatched junction nucleotides: 7. Germline V gene data show CDR1 as SGHDT and CDR2 as YYEEEE. This CDR3 is built from 17 residues. The CDR3 sequence: CASSLVASGTLTDTQYF. For the CDR3, the DNA is TGTGCCAGCAGCTTGGTGGCTAGCGGGACCCTCACAGATACGCAGTATTTT.

This chain uses TRBV9 with TRBJ2-1; D perhaps matches TRBD1 (5 bases). V dropped 5 bases and J dropped 8 bases, with 14 bases sitting between them. CDR1 is SGDLS, CDR2 YYNGEE, per germline. The CDR3 is made up of 13 amino acids. The CDR3 reads CASSYQGGDEQFF. CDR3 bases: TGTGCCAGCAGTTACCAGGGTGGCGATGAGCAGTTCTTC. Using reference TRBV9 and TRBJ2-1 for the parts outside the CDR3, the full variable domain is DSGVTQTPKHLITATGQRVTLRCSPRSGDLSVYWYQQSLDQGLQFLIQYYNGEERAKGNILERFSAQQFPDLHSELNLSSLELGDSALYFCASSYQGGDEQFFGPGTRLTVL.

The chain links TRBV27 to TRBJ2-7; a weak D match, TRBD1 (6 bases). CDR1 MNHEY and CDR2 SMNVEV come from the germline V gene (reference sequence). This CDR3 comprises 17 residues. V was cut by 5 bases and J by 3 bases, with 23 bases left in between. The CDR3 DNA reads TGTGCCAGCAGTCCCCTTTCGGCAGGGGCCGAATACTACGAGCAGTACTTC. This sequence encodes CASSPLSAGAEYYEQYF.

The V call is TRBV4-2, the J call TRBJ1-1; TRBD1 agrees at 8 bases. This CDR3 has 15 residues. Germline CDR1 is LGHNA and CDR2 is YNFKEQ. The trim removed 2 bases at V and 3 bases at J, leaving 5 bases unmatched. CDR3 coding DNA: TGTGCCAGCAGCCAAACCGGACAGGGCGACACTGAAGCTTTCTTT. Encoded protein: CASSQTGQGDTEAFF.

This chain uses TRBV11-2 with TRBJ2-7, with D perhaps being TRBD1 or TRBD2 (5 bases each). CDR1 and CDR2 from the germline V gene are SGHAT and FQNNGV. CDR3 length: 13 residues. V was clipped by 4 bases and J by 3 bases, with 10 bases between them. The CDR3 DNA reads as TGTGCCAGCAGCTATGGGACCTTCTACGAGCAGTACTTC. Translating it yields CASSYGTFYEQYF.

The rearrangement uses TRBV30 and TRBJ1-1, with unresolved D. CDR3 length: 11 amino acids. The V end was cut by 4 bases, the J end by 6 bases, with 9 bases between. The germline CDR1 and CDR2 sequences are GTSNPN and SVGIG (reference sequence). The CDR3, as DNA: TGTGCCTGGACGGAGAAGCCTGAAGCTTTCTTT. Residues: CAWTEKPEAFF.